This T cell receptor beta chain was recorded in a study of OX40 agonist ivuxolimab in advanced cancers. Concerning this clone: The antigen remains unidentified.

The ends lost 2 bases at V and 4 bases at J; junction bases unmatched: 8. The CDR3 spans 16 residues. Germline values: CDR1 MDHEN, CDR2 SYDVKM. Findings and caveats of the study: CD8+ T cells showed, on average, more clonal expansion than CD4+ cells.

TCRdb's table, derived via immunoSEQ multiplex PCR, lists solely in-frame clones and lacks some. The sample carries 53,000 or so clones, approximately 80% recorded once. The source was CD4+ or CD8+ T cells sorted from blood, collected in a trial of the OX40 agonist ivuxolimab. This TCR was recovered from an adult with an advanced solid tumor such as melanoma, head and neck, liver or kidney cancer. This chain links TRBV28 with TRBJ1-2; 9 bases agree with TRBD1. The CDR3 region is CASSLKVQGAFYGYTF. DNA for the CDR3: TGTGCCAGCAGTTTAAAGGTACAGGGGGCTTTCTATGGCTACACCTTC.